This T cell receptor (beta chain) originates from a study of T cell responses to AZD1222 COVID-19 vaccine. The method was immunoSEQ multiplex PCR; TCRdb's version includes in-frame clones alone and lacks a portion of them. In the table there are approximately 100,000 clones, about 89% of which are singletons. Details on this clone: The antigen is unknown.

Looked up from germline, CDR1 is MNHNY and CDR2 is SVGAGI (reference sequence). This CDR3 region has 13 residues. V lost 11 bases to trimming and J lost 7 bases; unmatched junction nucleotides: 10. Notes on the study in general: The peak T cell response came first, and repertoires were sampled only after it. The sample set comprised mostly white British donors with more females, and clonal diversity was possibly underestimated. Spike-spanning, vaccine-associated CD4 TCRs were dominant at 160-218 and 743-854.

This receptor was identified in an adult who received the AZD1222 COVID-19 vaccine. The specimen comprised peripheral blood, sampled 28 days after the second AZD1222 dose. The J gene is TRBJ1-4, the V gene TRBV6-6, with 7 bases fitting TRBD1. The CDR3: CAAGGWEGEKLFF. As DNA, the CDR3 is TGTGCCGCAGGGGGGTGGGAAGGTGAAAAACTGTTTTTT.